A single TCR beta chain is shown here with its context. The antigen is not known. This entry belongs to a study of response to subunit inactivated influenza vaccine. V lost 5 bases and J lost 0; bases outside the gene matches: 5. Germline V CDR1 and CDR2: LNHDA, SQIVND (reference sequence). There are 16 residues in the CDR3. A single record per CDR3 protein comes from TCRdb applying MiXCR to the RT-PCR reads. Of just over 300,000 distinct CDR3 sequences detected, around a fifth appear once; the ten largest clones hold about a tenth. Findings and caveats of the study: The authors put forward the suggestion that each seasonal influenza vaccination may bring in only a limited number of new T cells.

Sequencing was performed on PBMCs from blood, taken approximately 20 months after vaccination. The V and J genes are TRBV19 and TRBJ2-1, with 9 bases lining up with TRBD1. This clonotype originated in a man between 50 and 69 years old who received an inactivated influenza vaccine. CDR3 in DNA: TGTGCCAGTAGTCCCCGGGACAGGGACTCCTACAATGAGCAGTTCTTC. Translating it yields CASSPRDRDSYNEQFF.